The 9 T cell receptor beta chains below were found in one sample sequenced in a study of T cell repertoires in cytomegalovirus infection. TCRdb redid the calling of the reads with MiXCR, one entry per CDR3 protein. The top ten clones hold 9.5% to 15% of a sample with fewer than 950,000 distinct CDR3 sequences, about 30% of them seen once. Which antigens these TCRs recognize remains unknown. Sequenced here: cultured CD8+ T cells from PBMCs, sampled from culture after CMV antigen stimulation. The receptors were sampled from a human donor in good health (CMV status not recorded). Some clones in this sample may be carry-over from other donors' samples.

This clonotype was counted only a few times. This chain uses TRBV2 with TRBJ2-3, with D perhaps TRBD2 (7 bases). CDR3 length: 16 amino acids. The V gene lost 3 bases and the J gene lost 4 bases, with 17 bases spanning the gap. Germline CDR1 is SNHLY and CDR2 is FYNNEI. The CDR3 nucleotides read TGTGCCAGCAGTGATAGGTATGGGGGGGCCGCAGATACGCAGTATTTT. Its translation is CASSDRYGGAADTQYF.

The sample holds many counts of this clonotype. This rearrangement joins TRBV7-2 to TRBJ1-2; 8 bases map to TRBD1. The CDR3 sequence is 15 residues long. V gave up 3 bases and J gave up 4 bases; unmatched junction bases: 7. Germline V gives CDR1 SGHTA, CDR2 FQGNSA. This chain's CDR3 is CASSFPQGASYGYTF. CDR3 sequence (DNA): TGTGCCAGCAGCTTTCCCCAGGGGGCCAGCTATGGCTACACCTTC. Drawing the rest from reference TRBV7-2 and TRBJ1-2, the complete variable domain is GAGVSQSPSNKVTEKGKDVELRCDPISGHTALYWYRQSLGQGLEFLIYFQGNSAPDKSGLPSDRFSAERTGGSVSTLTIQRTQQEDSAVYLCASSFPQGASYGYTFGSGTRLTVV.

This chain connects TRBV6-6 to TRBJ2-3, with 10 bases that match TRBD1. This CDR3 has 15 residues. The ends lost 5 bases at V and 2 bases at J; junction bases unmatched: 4. In germline, CDR1 is MNHNY, CDR2 SVGAGI (reference sequence). The CDR3 loop is CASSADRGHTDTQYF. The DNA of the CDR3 is TGTGCCAGCAGTGCCGACAGGGGGCACACAGATACGCAGTATTTT.

This clonotype was counted at least ten times. This chain joins TRBV7-6 and TRBJ2-1, with TRBD2 identical over 8 bases. V dropped 0 bases and J dropped 0; count of bases not matched to a gene: 7. Looked up from germline, CDR1 is SGHVS and CDR2 is FNYEAQ. The CDR3 runs to 18 residues. CDR3 sequence (DNA): TGTGCCAGCAGCTTAGCGCTCCAGCGGGGGAGCTCCTACAATGAGCAGTTCTTC. Translated: CASSLALQRGSSYNEQFF.

This clonotype was found a few times. The J gene is TRBJ2-3, the V gene TRBV11-2, with 8 positions matching TRBD2. J gave up 3 bases and V 4 bases, and 9 bases lay outside the gene matches. CDR3 length: 16 amino acids. Germline V gene lookup returns CDR1 SGHAT and CDR2 FQNNGV. CDR3 protein: CASSSPPGGRTDTQYF. The CDR3, as DNA: TGTGCCAGCAGCTCCCCACCGGGGGGGCGGACAGATACGCAGTATTTT.

As DNA, the CDR3 is TGTGCCAGCCGGGACAGGGTCGATACCTACGAGCAGTACGTC. It specifies CASRDRVDTYEQYV. The V gene is TRBV6-2 or TRBV6-3, the J gene TRBJ2-7; 9 bases are a match to TRBD1. The germline CDR1 and CDR2 sequences are MNHEY and SVGEGT. This CDR3 spans 14 amino acids. J lost 2 bases, V lost 8 bases, and 7 bases had no gene match.

The CDR3 reads CSVTGQLPTPYEQYF. CDR3 sequence (DNA): TGCAGCGTTACGGGACAGCTCCCTACCCCCTACGAGCAGTACTTC. V usage is TRBV29-1 and J usage is TRBJ2-7, with 7 positions matching TRBD1. The CDR3 is 15 residues long. The J segment lost 2 bases and the V segment lost 5 bases, leaving 12 bases of the junction unmatched. Germline assignment: CDR1 SQVTM and CDR2 ANQGSEA.

The chain uses TRBV27 and TRBJ1-6; 7 bases are a match to TRBD1. This CDR3 comprises 15 residues. The J segment lost 9 bases and the V segment lost 2 bases, leaving 7 bases of the junction unmatched. Germline lookup yields CDR1 MNHEY and CDR2 SMNVEV (reference sequence). The CDR3 region is CASSLTGEGTSPLHF. CDR3 sequence (DNA): TGTGCCAGCAGTTTAACAGGGGAGGGAACTTCACCCCTCCACTTT.

The chain recombines TRBV3-1 with TRBJ1-6, with D uncertain. CDR1 is LGHDT and CDR2 is YNNKEL in the germline V gene (reference sequence). The CDR3 runs to 15 residues. Trimming shortened V by 4 bases and J by 7 bases, and 14 bases separated the two germline ends. The CDR3, as DNA: TGTGCCAGCAGCCTCTCGGCGGGAAGCAATTCACCCCTCCACTTT. Its protein is CASSLSAGSNSPLHF.